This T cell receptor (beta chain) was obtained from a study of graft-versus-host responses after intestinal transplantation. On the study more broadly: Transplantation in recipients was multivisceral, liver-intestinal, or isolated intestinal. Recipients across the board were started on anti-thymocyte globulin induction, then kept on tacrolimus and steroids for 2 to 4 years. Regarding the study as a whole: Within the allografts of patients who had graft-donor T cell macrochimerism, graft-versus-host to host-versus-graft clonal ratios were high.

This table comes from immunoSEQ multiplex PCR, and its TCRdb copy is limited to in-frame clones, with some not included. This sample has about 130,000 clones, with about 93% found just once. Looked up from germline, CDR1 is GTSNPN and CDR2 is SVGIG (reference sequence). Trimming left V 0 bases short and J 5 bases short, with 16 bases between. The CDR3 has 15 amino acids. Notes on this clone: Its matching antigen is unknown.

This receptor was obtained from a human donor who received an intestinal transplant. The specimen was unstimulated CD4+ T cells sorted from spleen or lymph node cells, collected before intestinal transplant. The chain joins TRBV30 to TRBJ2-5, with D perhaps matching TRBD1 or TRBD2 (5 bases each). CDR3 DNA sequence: TGTGCCTGGAGTGTTACCGGGAATAAGGGGGAGACCCAGTACTTC. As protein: CAWSVTGNKGETQYF.